This TCR beta chain was identified during a study of shared clonotypes between healthy human individuals. The study's findings and limits: Researchers found naive subsets generally carried larger estimated richness than memory subsets.

Comments on this clone: Its antigen is unidentified.

Germline V gives CDR1 LGHNA, CDR2 YSLEER. The CDR3 has 14 residues. Trimming took off 5 bases at V and 0 bases at J, with 8 bases between the two ends. Sequenced by immunoSEQ multiplex PCR; TCRdb stores in-frame clones only, minus some. The sample includes about 1.1 million clones, about 84% seen only once; the top ten take 0.5% to 0.6%. The genes are TRBV4-3 and TRBJ1-3; D is undetermined. Sequencing input: memory CD4+ T cells from PBMCs. Subset in this sample: CD45RA-negative fraction. The receptor was derived from a man between 18 and 29 years old in good health. Some clones in this sample may be carry-over from other donors' samples. The CDR3 spells CASSRASSGNTIYF. For the CDR3, the DNA is TGCGCCAGCAGCAGAGCAAGCTCTGGAAACACCATATATTTT.